The next 30 T cell receptor beta chains were all read from a single sample in a study of beta chain features in type 1 diabetes. Since all of the isolated RNA was reverse transcribed, expressed TCRB transcripts were what got sequenced. Here immunoSEQ multiplex PCR was the method, and the copy in TCRdb shows in-frame clones only, minus some. The sample shows some 400,000 clones, about 15% of them seen only once. The sample was naive CD4+ T cells from blood. The receptors originated from a woman aged 18-29 years in good health.

This clone was observed a handful of times. The chain is built from TRBV5-1 and TRBJ2-7; 8 nucleotides agree with TRBD1. The CDR3 has 13 amino acids. The V and J ends lost 5 bases and 2 bases, in that order; junction bases with no gene match: 3. CDR1 is SGHRS and CDR2 is YFSETQ in the germline V gene. The CDR3 nucleotides read TGCGCCAGCAGGACAGGGGTAACCTACGAGCAGTACTTC. Its translation is CASRTGVTYEQYF.

The chain links TRBV14 to TRBJ1-5, with 8 positions matching TRBD1. The ends lost 5 bases at V and 5 bases at J; junction bases unmatched: 14. The germline gives CDR1 SGHDN, CDR2 FVKESK. The CDR3 runs 17 residues. CDR3 bases: TGTGCCAGCAGCTCCCCCCCTCGCGACAGGGGCCATCAGCCCCAGCATTTT. This sequence encodes CASSSPPRDRGHQPQHF.

V and J are TRBV30 and TRBJ1-1, with TRBD1 as a possible D gene (6 bases). This CDR3 comprises 13 residues. Deletions cut 2 bases from V and 7 bases from J, with 14 bases between. Germline assignment: CDR1 GTSNPN and CDR2 SVGIG (reference sequence). CDR3 nucleotides: TGTGCCTGGAGTTTCCAGACAGGATTTGAAGCTTTCTTT. This translates into CAWSFQTGFEAFF.

The rearrangement uses TRBV11-1 and TRBJ2-7; 8 bases are a match to TRBD2. CDR3 length: 13 amino acids. V trimming: 1 base; J trimming: 6 bases; junction bases outside the gene matches: 2. The germline CDR1 and CDR2 sequences are SGHAT and FQDESV (reference sequence). CDR3 loop: CASSLDRGGEQYF. The CDR3, as DNA: TGTGCCAGCAGCTTAGACCGGGGGGGCGAGCAGTACTTC.

This chain joins TRBV5-1 and TRBJ2-5; weak D call: TRBD2 (5 bases). V was clipped by 4 bases and J by 1 base, with 11 bases between them. Germline V gene lookup returns CDR1 SGHRS and CDR2 YFSETQ. This CDR3 region has 14 residues. CDR3 loop: CASSPRAAQETQYF. Written as DNA, the CDR3 is TGCGCCAGCAGCCCGAGGGCAGCCCAAGAGACCCAGTACTTC.

This rearrangement joins TRBV29-1 to TRBJ1-1; D gene uncertain. The CDR3 length is 12 residues. V lost 4 bases and J lost 1, with 7 bases in between. CDR1 and CDR2 from the germline V gene are SQVTM and ANQGSEA. CDR3: CSVGTANTEAFF. DNA for the CDR3: TGCAGCGTTGGGACTGCGAACACTGAAGCTTTCTTT.

This chain links TRBV9 with TRBJ2-7, with a weak D call TRBD1 (5 bases). Germline lookup yields CDR1 SGDLS and CDR2 YYNGEE. Trimming shortened V by 4 bases and J by 6 bases, and 14 bases separated the two germline ends. The CDR3 spans 13 residues. The CDR3 spells CASSPSGRGEQYF. The CDR3 nucleotides are TGTGCCAGCAGCCCTAGTGGAAGGGGCGAGCAGTACTTC.

The CDR3 loop is CASTLSGRATDTQYF. The DNA for the CDR3 is TGTGCCAGCACCCTTAGCGGGAGGGCCACGGATACGCAGTATTTT. The chain joins TRBV6-5 to TRBJ2-3; 11 bases line up with TRBD2. J was trimmed by 6 bases and V by 7 bases; bases with no gene match: 9. The CDR3 sequence is 15 residues long. Per germline, CDR1 MNHEY and CDR2 SVGAGI.

J is TRBJ2-1 and V is TRBV30; 8 nucleotides line up with TRBD1. V was pared by 1 base and J by 9 bases, with 11 bases of the junction left unmatched. Germline V gene data show CDR1 as GTSNPN and CDR2 as SVGIG (reference sequence). The CDR3 extends over 15 amino acids. The CDR3 protein is CAWSAGGLVGREQFF. The CDR3 region has the DNA TGTGCCTGGAGTGCAGGGGGCCTAGTAGGGCGTGAGCAGTTCTTC.

Only a few counts were recorded for this clone. This rearrangement joins TRBV12-5 to TRBJ2-1, with TRBD2 matching over 10 bases. CDR1 is LGHNT and CDR2 is FRNRAP in the germline V gene. This CDR3 has 16 amino acids. With V trimmed by 2 bases and J by 7 bases, 8 bases remained unmatched. CDR3 nucleotide sequence: TGTGCTAGTGGTTTGATCTTTAGCGGGAGGCGAAATGAGCAGTTCTTC. It is translated as CASGLIFSGRRNEQFF. Based on the CDR3 plus reference TRBV12-5 and TRBJ2-1, the full variable domain is DARVTQTPRHKVTEMGQEVTMRCQPILGHNTVFWYRQTMMQGLELLAYFRNRAPLDDSGMPKDRFSAEMPDATLATLKIQPSEPRDSAVYFCASGLIFSGRRNEQFFGPGTRLTVL.

Turning to this clone: The same CDR3 also results from other DNA sequences found in this sample. The rearrangement links TRBV6-1 to TRBJ2-3, with D unresolved. V lost 2 bases to trimming and J lost 6 bases, with 3 bases between them. Germline CDR1 MNHNS, CDR2 SASEGT. The CDR3 runs 11 residues. This CDR3 is CASSERDTQYF. DNA of the CDR3: TGTGCCAGCAGTGAACGGGATACGCAGTATTTT.

The rearrangement links TRBV30 to TRBJ2-5; 11 bases map to TRBD1. Trimming removed 2 bases from V and 5 bases from J; junction bases left unmatched: 7. The germline gives CDR1 GTSNPN, CDR2 SVGIG (reference sequence). The CDR3 totals 15 residues. CDR3 coding DNA: TGTGCCTGGAGTCCCCTAGGGACAGGGGGTGAGACCCAGTACTTC. Its protein is CAWSPLGTGGETQYF.

This chain links TRBV19 with TRBJ1-5; a possible D gene is TRBD1 (6 bases). This CDR3 contains 20 residues. The V end lost 4 bases, the J end lost 0 bases, and 25 bases lay between the germline ends. Looked up from germline, CDR1 is LNHDA and CDR2 is SQIVND (reference sequence). The CDR3 loop reads CASSTSIGTQRRYSNQPQHF. In nucleotides, the CDR3 is TGTGCCAGTAGTACTTCGATCGGGACACAGAGACGATATAGCAATCAGCCCCAGCATTTT. Drawing the rest from reference TRBV19 and TRBJ1-5, the complete variable domain is DGGITQSPKYLFRKEGQNVTLSCEQNLNHDAMYWYRQDPGQGLRLIYYSQIVNDFQKGDIAEGYSVSREKKESFPLTVTSAQKNPTAFYLCASSTSIGTQRRYSNQPQHFGDGTRLSIL.

The chain has TRBV19 and TRBJ1-4; D possibly corresponds to TRBD1 (5 bases). The germline gives CDR1 LNHDA, CDR2 SQIVND (reference sequence). V shed 11 bases and J shed 8 bases, with 15 bases lying between them. The CDR3 extends over 12 amino acids. The CDR3 nucleotides are TGTGCCCCCCACAGGATAAGGGAAAAACTGTTTTTT. Translated: CAPHRIREKLFF.

This sequence joins TRBV30 and TRBJ2-1; D is possibly TRBD2 (5 bases). Trimming shortened V by 5 bases and J by 9 bases, and 11 bases separated the two germline ends. The germline CDR1 and CDR2 sequences are GTSNPN and SVGIG (reference sequence). This CDR3 spans 11 amino acids. The CDR3: CAWDRGGEQFF. In DNA form, the CDR3 reads TGTGCCTGGGACCGAGGAGGTGAGCAGTTCTTC.

This clone was recorded a few times. The sample carries other DNA sequences with the same CDR3. V and J are TRBV9 and TRBJ2-5; a possible D gene is TRBD2 (5 bases). The CDR3 is made up of 12 amino acids. The V and J ends lost 0 bases and 5 bases respectively, with 5 bases between them. Germline V gene sequence: CDR1 SGDLS, CDR2 YYNGEE. The CDR3 reads CASSVGGETQYF. CDR3 DNA sequence: TGTGCCAGCAGCGTAGGCGGGGAGACCCAGTACTTC. The variable domain in full, completed from reference TRBV9 and TRBJ2-5, reads DSGVTQTPKHLITATGQRVTLRCSPRSGDLSVYWYQQSLDQGLQFLIQYYNGEERAKGNILERFSAQQFPDLHSELNLSSLELGDSALYFCASSVGGETQYFGPGTRLLVL.

This clone was found a few times. The chain is built from TRBV9 and TRBJ2-2, with a possible D match to TRBD1 (5 bases). The CDR3 has 15 residues. Trimming cost V 3 bases and J 1 base, with 10 bases left between them. Germline V gene sequence: CDR1 SGDLS, CDR2 YYNGEE. The CDR3, as DNA: TGTGCCAGCAGCGCACTACAGGAGAACACCGGGGAGCTGTTTTTT. Residues: CASSALQENTGELFF.

This clone was counted only a few times. The chain employs TRBV2 and TRBJ2-6, with a possible D match to TRBD1 (6 bases). From germline, CDR1 is SNHLY and CDR2 FYNNEI. V was cut by 5 bases and J by 1 base, with 6 bases left in between. The CDR3 is made up of 14 amino acids. The CDR3 DNA follows: TGTGCCAGCAGTACAGGGTCTGGGGCCAACGTCCTGACTTTC. Its translation is CASSTGSGANVLTF.

This clone was seen more than once but under ten times. The chain has TRBV6-6 and TRBJ2-7; the D gene is possibly TRBD1 (5 bases). In germline, CDR1 is MNHNY, CDR2 SVGAGI (reference sequence). V was trimmed by 2 bases and J by 5 bases, leaving 13 bases between them. The length of the CDR3 is 14 residues. CDR3 sequence (DNA): TGTGCCAGCAGTTACGACGCAGGGATCAACGAGCAGTACTTC. Its protein product is CASSYDAGINEQYF.

The genes are TRBV7-9 and TRBJ2-3; TRBD2 matches 14 bases. V was pared by 5 bases and J by 4 bases, with 5 bases of the junction left unmatched. CDR1 SEHNR and CDR2 FQNEAQ come from the germline V gene (reference sequence). The CDR3 length is 16 residues. CDR3 DNA sequence: TGTGCCAGCAGCACGACTAGCGGGAGGGGTCCAGATACGCAGTATTTT. Translating gives CASSTTSGRGPDTQYF.

V and J are TRBV4-3 and TRBJ1-1, with 7 bases identical to TRBD1. CDR3 size: 15 residues. With V trimmed by 4 bases and J by 0 bases, 5 bases remained unmatched. Germline CDR1 LGHNA, CDR2 YSLEER. The chain's CDR3 is CASSRTGAMNTEAFF. The CDR3 nucleotides are TGCGCCAGCAGCCGAACAGGGGCTATGAACACTGAAGCTTTCTTT.

The sample holds a few counts of this clone. The genes are TRBV11-1 and TRBJ1-2, with 9 bases identical to TRBD1. This CDR3 is built from 14 residues. Germline V gene data show CDR1 as SGHAT and CDR2 as FQDESV (reference sequence). V shed 4 bases and J 4 bases; nucleotides not matched to a gene: 4. CDR3 DNA sequence: TGTGCCAGCAGCTGGGGACAGGGAGCCTATGGCTACACCTTC. Its translation: CASSWGQGAYGYTF.

The rearrangement links TRBV28 to TRBJ2-7; 8 bases fit TRBD1. Germline trimming cut 5 bases from V and 9 bases from J; bases unmatched to any gene: 9. The germline V gene encodes CDR1 MDHEN and CDR2 SYDVKM. The CDR3 is 13 amino acids. Here the CDR3 reads CASSPRTGHGQYF. CDR3 coding DNA: TGTGCCAGCAGTCCTCGGACAGGGCACGGGCAGTACTTC.

The J gene is TRBJ2-6, the V gene TRBV15; D is unresolved. V was cut by 7 bases and J by 0 bases, with 7 bases left in between. CDR3 length: 14 amino acids. CDR1 and CDR2 (germline): LNHNV, YYDKDF (reference sequence). DNA for the CDR3: TGTGCCACCACCGGGTTCTCTGGGGCCAACGTCCTGACTTTC. It translates to CATTGFSGANVLTF.

V usage is TRBV7-9 and J usage is TRBJ2-7; tentative D call: TRBD2 (6 bases). The CDR3 totals 13 residues. The V and J ends lost 5 bases and 9 bases respectively, with 17 bases between them. The germline gives CDR1 SEHNR, CDR2 FQNEAQ (reference sequence). The CDR3 spells CASSLLGGTGQYF. CDR3 nucleotide sequence: TGTGCCAGCAGCCTGTTGGGGGGAACGGGGCAGTACTTC.

The chain recombines TRBV25-1 with TRBJ2-7, with TRBD1 identical over 9 bases. The junction had 3 bases not matched to a gene; V was cut back by 6 bases and J by 3 bases. CDR1 is MGHDK, CDR2 SYGVNS, per germline. The CDR3 runs to 13 residues. CDR3 in DNA: TGTGCCAGCAGGGACAGGGGAAACTACGAGCAGTACTTC. Residues: CASRDRGNYEQYF.

This clone was observed a handful of times. The chain recombines TRBV30 with TRBJ1-2; TRBD1 agrees at 7 bases. There are 16 residues in the CDR3. The junction had 11 bases not matched to a gene; V was cut back by 0 bases and J by 4 bases. In germline, CDR1 is GTSNPN, CDR2 SVGIG (reference sequence). DNA for the CDR3: TGTGCCTGGAGTGTACGACGACAGGGAGGTATCTATGGCTACACCTTC. Translating it yields CAWSVRRQGGIYGYTF.

This clone was seen a handful of times. The V call is TRBV5-1, the J call TRBJ2-6, with D perhaps matching TRBD1 (6 bases). The CDR3 length is 16 residues. Trimming cost V 1 base and J 2 bases, with 10 bases left between them. Per germline, CDR1 SGHRS and CDR2 YFSETQ. DNA for the CDR3: TGCGCCAGCAGCTTGAGTTCAGGGGCTGGGGCCAACGTCCTGACTTTC. It is translated as CASSLSSGAGANVLTF. The full variable domain, completed using reference TRBV5-1 and TRBJ2-6, is KAGVTQTPRYLIKTRGQQVTLSCSPISGHRSVSWYQQTPGQGLQFLFEYFSETQRNKGNFPGRFSGRQFSNSRSEMNVSTLELGDSALYLCASSLSSGAGANVLTFGAGSRLTVL.

This sequence joins TRBV23-1 and TRBJ2-3, with 10 bases lining up with TRBD2. TRBV23-1 is noted as an ORF with a role that remains uncertain. With V trimmed by 4 bases and J by 2 bases, 6 bases remained unmatched. The CDR3 covers 16 residues. CDR3: CASSPYSGRLTDTQYF. Written as DNA, the CDR3 is TGCGCCAGCAGTCCGTATAGCGGGAGGCTCACAGATACGCAGTATTTT.

This clone was counted a few times. The chain is built from TRBV7-3 and TRBJ2-2, with 10 bases identical to TRBD2. The CDR3 consists of 16 residues. Per germline, CDR1 SGHTA and CDR2 FQGTGA. Losses at the gene ends were 2 bases for V and 4 bases for J; bases not matched to a gene: 4. The CDR3 region is CASSLVSGRSTGELFF. The CDR3 nucleotides are TGTGCCAGCAGCTTAGTTAGCGGGAGGTCCACCGGGGAGCTGTTTTTT.